These T cell receptor beta chains were read from a single sample in a study of cytomegalovirus exposure and HLA in healthy donors. This table comes from immunoSEQ multiplex PCR, and its TCRdb copy is limited to in-frame clones, with some not included. The data show roughly 180,000 clones, 70% to 80% seen once. Sequencing was carried out using PBMCs. The receptors derive from a man aged 18-30 years in good health and CMV-seronegative. Each CDR3 is given with its conserved first and last residue. A D gene is named only where the DNA matches it firmly. Clone size is given for some rows only: seen once, a few or many times, or a class if the clone is expanded.

>TRBD2|TRBJ2-7|.|TRBV2
CASTLSGGPYEQYF
TGTGCCAGCACCCTGTCGGGGGGGCCCTACGAGCAGTACTTC
>TRBD1|TRBJ1-2|.|TRBV29-1
CSVEGQGSDYGYTF
TGCAGCGTTGAGGGACAGGGGAGCGACTATGGCTACACCTTC
>.|TRBJ1-2|few|TRBV7-2
CASSPDRNYGYTF
TGTGCCAGCAGCCCTGACAGAAACTATGGCTACACCTTC
>TRBD1|TRBJ2-7|.|TRBV6-5
CASSPSGTGTYEQYF
TGTGCCAGCAGCCCCTCCGGGACAGGAACCTACGAGCAGTACTTC
>.|TRBJ1-1|.|TRBV2
CASKGEGVTEAFF
TGTGCCAGCAAGGGGGAAGGGGTGACTGAAGCTTTCTTT
>.|TRBJ1-5|.|TRBV2
CASRTIGQSQHF
TGTGCCAGCAGGACGATTGGACAGTCCCAGCATTTT
>.|TRBJ1-5|.|TRBV6-8
CASSYSGGSQPQHF
TGTGCCAGCAGTTACTCCGGGGGAAGTCAGCCCCAGCATTTT
>.|TRBJ2-7|.|TRBV6-5
CASSPQGTSEQYF
TGTGCCAGCAGCCCTCAGGGGACGAGCGAGCAGTACTTC
>.|TRBJ1-1|.|TRBV7-9
CASIGGGNSEAFF
TGTGCCAGCATCGGGGGGGGGAACTCTGAAGCTTTCTTT
>.|TRBJ2-7|.|TRBV29-1
CSARGRVDEQYF
TGCAGCGCAAGGGGCAGGGTGGATGAGCAGTACTTC
>.|TRBJ2-1|.|TRBV7-7
CASSLTSAGAYNEQFF
TGTGCTAGCAGCTTAACCTCCGCGGGGGCATACAATGAGCAGTTCTTC
>TRBD2|TRBJ2-7|.|TRBV29-1
CSVVQPGGREQYF
TGCAGCGTTGTTCAACCGGGAGGGCGCGAGCAGTACTTC
>.|TRBJ2-5|.|TRBV14
CASSQGTEETQYF
TGTGCCAGCAGCCAAGGGACAGAAGAGACCCAGTACTTC
>TRBD1|TRBJ2-7|.|TRBV9
CASSVSWTGGYEQYF
TGTGCCAGCAGCGTCTCTTGGACAGGGGGCTACGAGCAGTACTTC
>.|TRBJ1-2|.|TRBV15
CATSRGNRNYGYTF
TGTGCCACCAGCAGAGGGAACAGAAACTATGGCTACACCTTC
>.|TRBJ1-2|.|TRBV6-5
CASSYFRDGGGYTF
TGTGCCAGCAGTTACTTCCGGGACGGAGGAGGGTACACCTTC
>TRBD1|TRBJ1-2|once|TRBV7-9
CASSSNAGQGVYGYTF
TGTGCCAGCAGCTCGAATGCGGGACAGGGAGTCTATGGCTACACCTTC
>.|TRBJ2-1|once|TRBV18
CASSVSQRAKSVNEQFF
TGTGCCAGCTCAGTGAGTCAGCGGGCGAAGTCGGTCAATGAGCAGTTCTTC
>TRBD2|TRBJ2-6|once|TRBV5-6
CASSTIFSGSINGANVLTF
TGTGCCAGCAGTACTATCTTCAGCGGGAGTATCAATGGGGCCAACGTCCTGACTTTC
>.|TRBJ2-6|.|TRBV4-1
CASSQGGNSFSGANVLTF
TGCGCCAGCAGCCAAGGAGGGAATTCCTTCTCTGGGGCCAACGTCCTGACTTTC
>.|TRBJ2-7|.|TRBV6-6
CATSPRYEQYF
TGTGCCACCTCCCCCCGCTACGAGCAGTACTTC
>.|TRBJ1-4|.|TRBV5-1
CASSSQTGTNEKLFF
TGCGCCAGCAGCTCGCAGACGGGAACTAATGAAAAACTGTTTTTT
>.|TRBJ1-2|.|TRBV5-6
CASSPDGRSYGYTF
TGTGCCAGCAGCCCCGACGGTAGGAGCTATGGCTACACCTTC
>TRBD2|TRBJ2-7|.|TRBV5-1
CASSLDGGSSYEQYF
TGCGCCAGCAGCTTGGACGGGGGGAGCTCCTACGAGCAGTACTTC
>TRBD1|TRBJ2-5|.|TRBV13
CASSLALKGTGLETQYF
TGTGCCAGCAGCTTAGCCCTCAAGGGGACAGGGCTAGAGACCCAGTACTTC
>.|TRBJ2-5|.|TRBV7-9
CASSFYNAVGETQYF
TGTGCCAGCAGCTTTTATAATGCGGTCGGAGAGACCCAGTACTTC
>TRBD2|TRBJ2-7|.|TRBV27
CASSLAYSGVYEQYF
TGTGCCAGCAGTCTCGCCTATAGCGGGGTCTACGAGCAGTACTTC
>TRBD2|TRBJ2-3|.|TRBV4-3
CASSRKASGSSTDTQYF
TGCGCCAGCAGCCGTAAAGCTAGCGGAAGTAGCACAGATACGCAGTATTTT
>TRBD1|TRBJ2-1|.|TRBV19
CASSIGSTGGWGEQFF
TGTGCCAGTAGTATAGGGTCGACAGGGGGTTGGGGTGAGCAGTTCTTC
>.|TRBJ2-7|.|TRBV5-4
CASSQSTGSNYEQYF
TGTGCCAGCAGCCAAAGTACAGGGTCCAACTACGAGCAGTACTTC
>.|TRBJ2-3|once|TRBV10-3
CAISEAGITDTQYF
TGTGCCATCAGTGAGGCCGGGATCACAGATACGCAGTATTTT
>.|TRBJ1-5|.|TRBV30
CAWTKGGGSNQPQHF
TGTGCCTGGACGAAGGGAGGGGGTAGCAATCAGCCCCAGCATTTT
>TRBD1|TRBJ1-5|.|TRBV29-1
CSVATGDQPQHF
TGCAGCGTGGCAACAGGGGACCAGCCCCAGCATTTT
>TRBD1|TRBJ2-3|few|TRBV30
CAWNRGTGVLGDTQYF
TGTGCCTGGAATCGGGGGACAGGGGTCCTAGGGGATACGCAGTATTTT
>.|TRBJ1-2|.|TRBV2
CASSESAHGYGYTF
TGTGCCAGCAGTGAAAGCGCCCATGGCTATGGCTACACCTTC
>.|TRBJ2-1|.|TRBV6-6
CASSYSGTAYNEQFF
TGTGCCAGCAGTTACTCGGGGACTGCTTACAATGAGCAGTTCTTC
>TRBD1|TRBJ2-7|.|TRBV4-3
CASSQEERTGHILGEQYF
TGCGCCAGCAGCCAAGAGGAAAGGACAGGCCATATCTTGGGCGAGCAGTACTTC
>TRBD2|TRBJ2-7|.|TRBV25-1
CASTGLAGGRTYEQYF
TGTGCCAGCACGGGACTAGCGGGGGGTCGAACCTACGAGCAGTACTTC
>.|TRBJ1-4|few|TRBV4-2
CASSQGQAEINEKLFF
TGTGCCAGCAGCCAAGGGCAGGCAGAGATTAATGAAAAACTGTTTTTT
>TRBD1|TRBJ1-2|.|TRBV27
CASSLGQGGGYGYTF
TGTGCCAGCAGTTTGGGGCAGGGGGGAGGCTATGGCTACACCTTC
>TRBD1|TRBJ2-5|.|TRBV30
CAWEPGTGVTKETQYF
TGTGCCTGGGAACCTGGGACAGGAGTAACGAAAGAGACCCAGTACTTC
>.|TRBJ1-4|.|TRBV7-3
CASSFLNEKLFF
TGTGCCAGCAGCTTTCTAAATGAAAAACTGTTTTTT
>.|TRBJ2-3|.|TRBV6-1
CASSEAGARSDTQYF
TGTGCCAGCAGTGAAGCAGGGGCCCGCTCAGATACGCAGTATTTT
>.|TRBJ2-7|.|TRBV20-1
CSASDRTEQYF
TGCAGTGCTAGCGATCGGACAGAGCAGTACTTC
>TRBD1|TRBJ1-2|once|TRBV7-2
CASSLTPGQGAGGYTF
TGTGCCAGCAGCTTAACACCGGGACAGGGGGCAGGGGGCTACACCTTC
>.|TRBJ1-1|.|TRBV6-5
CASSYRGIRGTEAFF
TGTGCCAGCAGTTATCGGGGGATACGCGGCACTGAAGCTTTCTTT
>.|TRBJ1-2|.|TRBV5-6
CASSLGRSGYTF
TGTGCCAGCAGCTTGGGGCGGAGTGGCTACACCTTC